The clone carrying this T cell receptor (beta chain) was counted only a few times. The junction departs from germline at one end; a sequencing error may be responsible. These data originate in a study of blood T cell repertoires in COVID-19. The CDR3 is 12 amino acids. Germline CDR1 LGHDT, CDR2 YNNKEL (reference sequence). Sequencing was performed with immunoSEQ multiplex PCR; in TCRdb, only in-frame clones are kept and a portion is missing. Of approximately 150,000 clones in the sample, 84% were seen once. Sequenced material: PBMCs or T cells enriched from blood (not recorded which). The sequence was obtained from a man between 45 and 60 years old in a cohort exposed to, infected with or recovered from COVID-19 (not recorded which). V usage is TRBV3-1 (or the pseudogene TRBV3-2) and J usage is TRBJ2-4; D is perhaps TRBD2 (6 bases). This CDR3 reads CASSQSSTSLHF. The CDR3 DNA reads TGTGCCAGCAGCCAAAGTTCGACTAGTTTGCACTTC.